A single sample gave rise to the 31 T cell receptor beta chains below, sequenced in a study of blood T cells in healthy people across ages. Primers used in a second PCR of about 6 to 12 cycles were a sample-barcoded 5' primer and a J-beta primer mix. TCRdb recomputed calls from the 5' RACE reads with MiXCR, one row per CDR3 protein. The table shows around 990,000 distinct CDR3 sequences, with approximately 38% occurring only once. Input material: blood. All receptors come from a man aged 18 to 29 in good health.

This clonotype was counted ten times or more. The chain recombines TRBV4-2 with TRBJ1-2, with 9 bases lining up with TRBD1. V shed 0 bases and J 3 bases; nucleotides not matched to a gene: 5. Germline CDR1 reads LGHNA; CDR2 reads YNFKEQ. This CDR3 contains 16 residues. The CDR3 sequence is CASSQEGQGRYYGYTF. CDR3 nucleotide sequence: TGTGCCAGCAGCCAAGAAGGACAGGGGAGGTACTATGGCTACACCTTC.

This clonotype was recorded at least ten times. This chain connects TRBV29-1 to TRBJ2-1, with D possibly matching TRBD1 (6 bases). The germline V gene encodes CDR1 SQVTM and CDR2 ANQGSEA. The CDR3 has 12 residues. Trimming pared 6 bases from V and 9 bases from J, leaving 15 bases between. The chain's CDR3 is CSVAGTFSEQFF. CDR3 nucleotides: TGCAGCGTAGCCGGGACATTCAGTGAGCAGTTCTTC.

In its sample, this clonotype was seen a few times. The rearrangement joins TRBV21-1 to TRBJ2-7. TRBV21-1 is termed a pseudogene. The CDR3 totals 17 residues. The CDR3, as DNA: TGTGCCAGCAGCAAATGCATGAGGCAGCACAGTTACTACGAGCAGTACTTC. This encodes CASSKCMRQHSYYEQYF.

This clonotype has more than one count but fewer than ten. The chain uses TRBV5-1 and TRBJ2-1, with 8 bases identical to TRBD2. With 0 bases clipped from V and 2 bases from J, the junction kept 4 bases outside the gene matches. Germline V lookup: CDR1 SGHRS, CDR2 YFSETQ. This CDR3 comprises 16 residues. CDR3 protein: CASSLDPSGPYNEQFF. DNA of the CDR3: TGCGCCAGCAGCTTGGACCCTAGCGGGCCCTACAATGAGCAGTTCTTC.

This clonotype is labeled medium-sized. The chain combines TRBV12-3 or TRBV12-4 with TRBJ2-2; D perhaps matches TRBD1 (6 bases). The length of the CDR3 is 16 residues. V was clipped by 5 bases and J by 2 bases, with 15 bases between them. The CDR3 DNA sequence: TGTGCCAGCAGTCCCGGTGGACAGTTCAACACCGGGGAGCTGTTTTTT. It specifies CASSPGGQFNTGELFF.

The chain joins TRBV9 to TRBJ2-7, with 7 bases fitting TRBD1. CDR3 size: 16 residues. Germline values: CDR1 SGDLS, CDR2 YYNGEE. After removal of 0 bases from V and 5 bases from J, the junction contained 11 bases not matched to a gene. The CDR3 nucleotides read TGTGCCAGCAGCGTAGGGGGGAGACAGGGATCCCACGAGCAGTACTTC. It encodes CASSVGGRQGSHEQYF.

This clonotype was seen a few times. This chain connects TRBV9 to TRBJ2-1; D could derive from TRBD1 or TRBD2 (5 bases each). CDR1 is SGDLS, CDR2 YYNGEE, per germline. V was pared by 0 bases and J by 5 bases, with 15 bases between. This CDR3 is 16 amino acids long. CDR3 in DNA: TGTGCCAGCAGCGTAGCTCTTCAGGGCGGGCACAATGAGCAGTTCTTC. Translated, it gives CASSVALQGGHNEQFF.

This clonotype was detected only a few times. The CDR3 sequence: CASSLVGSPSYNEQYF. CDR3 nucleotides: TGTGCCAGCAGCTTAGTGGGGAGCCCCTCCTACAATGAGCAGTACTTC. The genes are TRBV7-9 and TRBJ2-1; D possibly corresponds to TRBD2 (5 bases). With the DNA end fitting TRBJ2-7 better, the J assignment may be wrong. Germline CDR1 SEHNR, CDR2 FQNEAQ (reference sequence). The CDR3 is 16 residues long.

The chain combines TRBV29-1 with TRBJ1-1, with TRBD1 matching over 9 bases. J was trimmed by 7 bases and V by 6 bases; bases with no gene match: 12. The CDR3 is 14 amino acids. Germline V gives CDR1 SQVTM, CDR2 ANQGSEA. The CDR3 DNA follows: TGCAGCGTCAACGACAGGGGGGGCTCCGGTGAAGCTTTCTTT. This translates into CSVNDRGGSGEAFF.

The V and J genes are TRBV30 and TRBJ1-5; no firm D call. The CDR3 loop spans 11 amino acids. V dropped 3 bases and J dropped 11 bases, with 11 bases sitting between them. The germline CDR1 and CDR2 sequences are GTSNPN and SVGIG (reference sequence). The CDR3 DNA reads TGTGCCTGGAGACTAGAGGGTACCCAGCATTTT. Amino acids: CAWRLEGTQHF.

This clonotype was seen only a few times. The rearrangement links TRBV7-6 to TRBJ2-1; 7 nucleotides match TRBD2. Germline CDR1 is SGHVS and CDR2 is FNYEAQ. The trim removed 1 base at V and 6 bases at J, leaving 9 bases unmatched. The CDR3 is made up of 16 amino acids. DNA of the CDR3: TGTGCCAGCAGCTTAGGAGTAAGCGGGATCGGCAATGAGCAGTTCTTC. Its protein product is CASSLGVSGIGNEQFF.

This clonotype was observed a few times. J is TRBJ2-7 and V is TRBV4-3; D might be TRBD2 (6 bases). V was pared by 0 bases and J by 0 bases, with 24 bases between. The CDR3 is 20 amino acids. The germline V gene has CDR1 LGHNA and CDR2 YSLEER. CDR3 nucleotide sequence: TGCGCCAGCAGCCAAGATTTACTCCTTTTGGCGGGGCGCAGCTCCTACGAGCAGTACTTC. Protein sequence: CASSQDLLLLAGRSSYEQYF.

This clonotype was detected ten times or more. This chain connects TRBV13 to TRBJ1-1, with TRBD1 matching 10 bases. CDR3 length: 14 residues. The germline V gene has CDR1 PRHDT and CDR2 FYEKMQ (reference sequence). V was pared by 6 bases and J by 4 bases, with 5 bases of the junction left unmatched. CDR3 in DNA: TGTGCCAGCAGTTTGGGACAGGGGACCACTGAAGCTTTCTTT. Amino acids: CASSLGQGTTEAFF. Supplemented by reference TRBV13 and TRBJ1-1, the full variable domain reads AAGVIQSPRHLIKEKRETATLKCYPIPRHDTVYWYQQGPGQDPQFLISFYEKMQSDKGSIPDRFSAQQFSDYHSELNMSSLELGDSALYFCASSLGQGTTEAFFGQGTRLTVV.

CDR3 sequence: CASGPGQQFEQYF. CDR3 in DNA: TGTGCCAGCGGACCGGGACAGCAATTTGAGCAGTACTTC. This rearrangement joins TRBV6-5 to TRBJ2-5; TRBD1 matches at 7 bases. Unmatched junction bases numbered 14, after V lost 8 bases and J lost 11 bases. Germline lookup yields CDR1 MNHEY and CDR2 SVGAGI. CDR3 length: 13 amino acids.

This clonotype occurred once. This may be a read error, as it is one base from a much larger clone. The chain is built from TRBV6-1 and TRBJ2-1, with 9 nucleotides matching TRBD1. The CDR3 runs to 17 residues. The germline V gene has CDR1 MNHNS and CDR2 SASEGT. Germline trimming cut 5 bases from V and 8 bases from J; bases unmatched to any gene: 16. This CDR3 is CASSRQGGTGFLDEQFF. The CDR3 DNA reads as TGTGCCAGCAGTCGCCAGGGGGGGACAGGGTTTCTCGATGAGCAGTTCTTC.

J is TRBJ2-5 and V is TRBV7-9; either TRBD1 or TRBD2 may supply D (5 bases each). The CDR3 loop spans 16 amino acids. Germline CDR1 SEHNR, CDR2 FQNEAQ (reference sequence). Trimming cost V 0 bases and J 0 bases, with 11 bases left between them. The CDR3 region is CASSLAGTTDQETQYF. CDR3 bases: TGTGCCAGCAGCTTAGCGGGGACCACAGACCAAGAGACCCAGTACTTC.

The gene calls are TRBV20-1 and TRBJ1-1; TRBD1 might be the D (5 bases). Germline V CDR1 and CDR2: DFQATT, SNEGSKA (reference sequence). Trimming removed 6 bases at V and 1 base at J, with 12 bases between. This CDR3 contains 13 residues. The CDR3 DNA is TGCAGTGCCCAAACAGGAGGGAACACTGAAGCTTTCTTT. Translation gives CSAQTGGNTEAFF.

This clonotype has more than one count but fewer than ten. This chain uses TRBV28 with TRBJ2-3, with D possibly being TRBD1 (5 bases). Between the trimmed V and J ends, which lost 3 bases and 2 bases, there was a span of 12 bases. CDR1 is MDHEN, CDR2 SYDVKM, per germline. This CDR3 is built from 15 residues. CDR3 DNA: TGTGCCAGCAGTTTGACCAGGGCAGCCACAGATACGCAGTATTTT. Amino acids: CASSLTRAATDTQYF.

This clonotype has only a few counts. This sequence joins TRBV6-5 and TRBJ1-2; D gene unclear. This CDR3 is 13 amino acids long. Germline V lookup: CDR1 MNHEY, CDR2 SVGAGI. V lost 10 bases, J lost 6 bases, and 18 bases lay in between. CDR3 sequence (DNA): TGTGCCACCGAGACCCCCGCGGGTCATGGCTACACCTTC. This translates into CATETPAGHGYTF.

V usage is TRBV6-5 and J usage is TRBJ1-2; the D gene is possibly TRBD1 (5 bases). CDR1 MNHEY and CDR2 SVGAGI come from the germline V gene. CDR3 length: 14 amino acids. With 0 bases removed from V and 6 bases from J, the gap between germline ends came to 11 bases. Written as DNA, the CDR3 is TGTGCCAGCAGTTACTCGGGGCAGGCAAATGGCTACACCTTC. Its translation is CASSYSGQANGYTF.

The chain has TRBV12-3 or TRBV12-4 and TRBJ1-1, with 12 bases aligning to TRBD1. The CDR3 consists of 15 residues. V lost 5 bases and J lost 7; bases outside the gene matches: 8. The CDR3 is CASSGGQGAFVEAFF. CDR3 sequence (DNA): TGTGCCAGCAGTGGGGGACAGGGGGCGTTCGTTGAAGCTTTCTTT.

This clonotype was seen at least ten times. Written as DNA, the CDR3 is TGTGCCAGCAGCCCTACGACAGCAACTAATGAAAAACTGTTTTTT. This codes for CASSPTTATNEKLFF. V gene TRBV3-1 combines with J gene TRBJ1-4; D possibly corresponds to TRBD1 (5 bases). This CDR3 comprises 15 residues. CDR1 is LGHDT and CDR2 is YNNKEL in the germline V gene (reference sequence). The V end lost 4 bases, the J end lost 0 bases, and 9 bases lay between the germline ends.

This chain connects TRBV6-2 or TRBV6-3 to TRBJ2-7; the match to TRBD2 covers 7 bases. Trimming took 6 bases from V and 1 from J; bases not matched to a gene: 12. Germline CDR1 is MNHEY and CDR2 is SVGEGT. The CDR3 sequence is 16 residues long. The CDR3 DNA reads TGTGCCAGCAGACTTACCGCGGGACTAAGGTCCTACGAGCAGTACTTC. As protein: CASRLTAGLRSYEQYF.

The rearrangement joins TRBV7-2 to TRBJ2-2; 7 bases agree with TRBD1. V trimming: 3 bases; J trimming: 2 bases; junction bases outside the gene matches: 9. CDR3 length equals 17 residues. Germline-derived CDR1 and CDR2 are SGHTA and FQGNSA. CDR3 region: CASSLPGTELNTGELFF. CDR3 in DNA: TGTGCCAGCAGCTTGCCCGGGACAGAACTCAACACCGGGGAGCTGTTTTTT.

The chain is built from TRBV10-3 and TRBJ2-7; D gene unclear. This CDR3 region has 14 residues. Germline lookup yields CDR1 ENHRY and CDR2 SYGVKD. V lost 3 bases and J 5 bases, leaving 14 bases between the germline ends. This chain's CDR3 is CAISENPGSHEQYF. The CDR3, as DNA: TGTGCCATCAGTGAAAACCCAGGTTCCCACGAGCAGTACTTC.

The rearrangement joins TRBV10-3 to TRBJ1-2, with 7 bases that match TRBD1. CDR1 is ENHRY and CDR2 is SYGVKD in the germline V gene. V shed 10 bases and J 7 bases; nucleotides not matched to a gene: 9. The CDR3 loop spans 12 amino acids. In nucleotides, the CDR3 is TGTGCCACCGGGGGGACAGCGCTTGGCTACACCTTC. Amino acids: CATGGTALGYTF.

The rearrangement links TRBV7-3 to TRBJ2-1; the D is unclear. The length of the CDR3 is 12 residues. The germline gives CDR1 SGHTA, CDR2 FQGTGA. Trimming left V 3 bases short and J 8 bases short, with 8 bases between. CDR3 in DNA: TGTGCCAGCAGCTTGAACCTGGATGAGCAGTTCTTC. It yields the protein CASSLNLDEQFF.

The chain combines TRBV20-1 with TRBJ1-5; D is possibly TRBD1 (6 bases). This CDR3 is built from 14 residues. Deletions cut 5 bases from V and 3 bases from J, with 14 bases between. CDR1 and CDR2 from the germline V gene are DFQATT and SNEGSKA (reference sequence). CDR3 coding DNA: TGCAGTGCTCTTTCAGGGGCGATCAATCAGCCCCAGCATTTT. Translated: CSALSGAINQPQHF.

To note about this clonotype: Sequence at one end of the junction differs from germline and may be a read error. The chain combines TRBV10-3 with TRBJ1-2, with D uncertain. This CDR3 contains 16 residues. Germline CDR1 and CDR2: ENHRY and SYGVKD. The chain's CDR3 is CAIRDQIVPLSGGYTF. The CDR3 region has the DNA TGTGCCATCCGTGACCAAATCGTCCCCCTAAGCGGTGGCTACACCTTC.

V gene TRBV11-2 combines with J gene TRBJ2-3, with TRBD1 matching 11 bases. CDR3 length equals 16 residues. The germline CDR1 and CDR2 sequences are SGHAT and FQNNGV. J gave up 1 base and V 5 bases, and 5 bases lay outside the gene matches. This chain's CDR3 is CASSKDRGQGTDTQYF. The CDR3 DNA sequence: TGTGCCAGCAGCAAGGACAGGGGGCAAGGCACAGATACGCAGTATTTT.

The rearrangement uses TRBV4-1 and TRBJ2-1; weak D call: TRBD2 (6 bases). The ends were cut back, 2 bases at V and 0 bases at J, with 11 bases in the middle. This CDR3 has 16 residues. Germline V gene data show CDR1 as MGHRA and CDR2 as YSYEKL. This CDR3 is CASSQRGGTSYNEQFF. The CDR3 DNA follows: TGCGCCAGCAGCCAACGCGGAGGGACCTCCTACAATGAGCAGTTCTTC.